This T cell receptor (beta chain) is from a study of T cells in Graves' hyperthyroidism and ophthalmopathy. The definition of stable Graves' hyperthyroidism was no ophthalmopathy progression within 18 months. Patients aged 18 to 65 with hyperthyroidism were newly diagnosed, with duration under 2 months. This clonotype was recorded many times. Its antigen is not identified. Amplification of TCR beta CDR3 regions used RNA as the template. HTBI primers drove first-round RT-PCR of the TCR CDR3. TCRdb re-analysed the multiplex PCR reads in MiXCR, keeping a single row per CDR3 protein. The sample has 450,000 to 700,000 distinct CDR3 sequences, about half seen once. The study, taken as a whole, reports: The model predicted ophthalmopathy a median around seven months before onset. Stable hyperthyroidism and ophthalmopathy were separated using 13 V-J signatures.

This CDR3 region has 12 residues. Germline assignment: CDR1 LNHDA and CDR2 SQIVND (reference sequence). V lost 7 bases and J lost 5, with 11 bases in between. Source material: peripheral blood or thyroid tissue (not recorded which). The receptor was isolated from a woman younger than 35 with Graves' hyperthyroidism. The chain carries TRBV19 and TRBJ2-5, with D perhaps TRBD1 or TRBD2 (5 bases each). For the CDR3, the DNA is TGTGCCAGTATGGGACGGGCGGAGACCCAGTACTTC. It specifies CASMGRAETQYF.